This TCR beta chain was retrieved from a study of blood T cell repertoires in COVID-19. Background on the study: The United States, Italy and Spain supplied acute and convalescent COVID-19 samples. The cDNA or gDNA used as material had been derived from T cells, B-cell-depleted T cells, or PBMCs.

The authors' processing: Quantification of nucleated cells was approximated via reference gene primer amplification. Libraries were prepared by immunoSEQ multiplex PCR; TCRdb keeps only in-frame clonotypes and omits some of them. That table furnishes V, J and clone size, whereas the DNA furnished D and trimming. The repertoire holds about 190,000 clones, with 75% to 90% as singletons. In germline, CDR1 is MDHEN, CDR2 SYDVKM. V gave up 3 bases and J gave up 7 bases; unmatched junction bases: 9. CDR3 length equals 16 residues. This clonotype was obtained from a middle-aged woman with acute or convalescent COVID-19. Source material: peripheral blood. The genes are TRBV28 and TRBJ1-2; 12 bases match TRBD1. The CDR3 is CASSLHPGQGALGYTF. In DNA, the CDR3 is TGTGCCAGCAGTTTGCACCCGGGACAGGGGGCCCTTGGCTACACCTTC.